This T cell receptor (beta chain) was identified during a study of blood T cell repertoires in COVID-19. For the study at large: The analysed material was cDNA or gDNA that came from T cells, B-cell-depleted T cells, or PBMCs.

The protocol was immunoSEQ multiplex PCR, while the TCRdb copy is restricted to in-frame clones and leaves out a portion. The table records 100,000 or so clones, 70% to 90% of them present only once. J was trimmed by 4 bases and V by 1 base; bases with no gene match: 4. There are 16 residues in the CDR3. Germline loops: CDR1 KGHDR, CDR2 SFDVKD. The sequence was obtained from a human donor in a cohort sampled during active COVID-19. V is TRBV24-1 and J is TRBJ2-1; 9 positions match TRBD2. The sample taken for sequencing was peripheral blood. The CDR3 loop reads CATSDLKAGGYNEQFF. In nucleotides, the CDR3 is TGTGCCACCAGTGATTTAAAAGCGGGAGGTTACAATGAGCAGTTCTTC.